The 21 T cell receptor beta chains in this list originate from one sample, sequenced in a study of early T cells in non-severe SARS-CoV-2 infection. In TCRdb, the 5' RACE reads were re-called with MiXCR into one record per CDR3 protein. Of about 80,000 distinct CDR3 sequences listed, roughly 12% are singletons. Specimen: whole blood. The receptor source for this set is an adult who was a healthcare worker with PCR-confirmed SARS-CoV-2 infection or an uninfected control (not recorded which).

This clonotype showed up many times. This chain uses TRBV20-1 with TRBJ1-5; 7 bases map to TRBD1. CDR1 and CDR2 (germline): DFQATT, SNEGSKA (reference sequence). This CDR3 comprises 16 residues. Unmatched junction bases numbered 12, after V lost 5 bases and J lost 2 bases. Written as DNA, the CDR3 is TGCAGTGCTGGGCACCTGGGACAGTGGGGCAATCAGCCCCAGCATTTT. It is translated as CSAGHLGQWGNQPQHF.

In this sample, this clonotype turned up many times. The V and J genes are TRBV12-3 or TRBV12-4 and TRBJ1-1, with D uncertain. CDR3 length: 15 amino acids. V lost 1 base to trimming and J lost 1 base, with 10 bases between them. CDR3 sequence (DNA): TGTGCCAGCAGTTTAGGAGGCACCGCGAACACTGAAGCTTTCTTT. Amino acids: CASSLGGTANTEAFF.

This clonotype was seen many times. The chain is built from TRBV6-2 or TRBV6-3 and TRBJ2-5; 12 bases agree with TRBD1. J lost 4 bases, V lost 2 bases, and 5 bases had no gene match. The CDR3 length is 16 residues. The germline V gene encodes CDR1 MNHEY and CDR2 SVGEGT. CDR3 sequence reads: CASSYAGQGAGETQYF. The CDR3 DNA sequence: TGTGCCAGCAGTTACGCGGGACAGGGGGCTGGAGAGACCCAGTACTTC.

This clonotype showed up many times. The chain combines TRBV7-8 with TRBJ2-7; possible D gene TRBD2, 5 bases. Germline V CDR1 and CDR2: SGHVS, FQNEAQ. The ends were cut back, 5 bases at V and 2 bases at J, with 19 bases in the middle. The CDR3 runs to 16 residues. This CDR3 reads CASSHLSSGMPYEQYF. The CDR3 DNA reads as TGTGCCAGCAGCCACCTCTCCAGCGGCATGCCCTACGAGCAGTACTTC.

This chain uses TRBV20-1 with TRBJ1-5, with no clear D. The CDR3 runs 15 residues. Germline-derived CDR1 and CDR2 are DFQATT and SNEGSKA (reference sequence). V dropped 0 bases and J dropped 3 bases, with 12 bases sitting between them. CDR3 nucleotides: TGCAGTGCTAGAGATCAACTACGCATCAATCAGCCCCAGCATTTT. Protein sequence: CSARDQLRINQPQHF.

As concerns this clonotype: A read error may be the cause here, since a much bigger clone is one base away. This chain links TRBV18 with TRBJ2-2; D is unresolved. CDR3 size: 17 residues. The germline V gene encodes CDR1 KGHSH and CDR2 LQKENI. The CDR3 sequence: CASTPISRTKNTGELFF. CDR3 nucleotides: TGTGCCAGCACACCAATCTCCAGGACCAAAAACACCGGGGAGCTGTTTTTT. The full variable domain, in which reference TRBV18 and TRBJ2-2 provide the parts outside the CDR3, is NAGVMQNPRHLVRRRGQEARLRCSPMKGHSHVYWYRQLPEEGLKFMVYLQKENIIDESGMPKERFSAEFPKEGPSILRIQQVVRGDSAAYFCASTPISRTKNTGELFFGEGSRLTVL.

The rearrangement uses TRBV7-9 and TRBJ2-7; D tentatively fits TRBD1 or TRBD2 (5 bases each). Germline loops: CDR1 SEHNR, CDR2 FQNEAQ (reference sequence). The CDR3 is 15 amino acids. Trimming stripped 3 bases from V and 0 bases from J, with 12 bases between. The CDR3 region has the DNA TGTGCCAGCAGCTTTAGCGTGACAGACTCCTACGAGCAGTACTTC. It specifies CASSFSVTDSYEQYF.

This clonotype was recorded at least ten times. The chain combines TRBV10-2 with TRBJ2-3; TRBD2 might be the D (6 bases). Germline values: CDR1 WSHSY, CDR2 SAAADI. The CDR3 is 14 amino acids. V lost 2 bases and J 5 bases, leaving 11 bases between the germline ends. The CDR3 spells CASSERGGVDTQYF. The CDR3 region has the DNA TGCGCCAGCAGTGAGCGGGGAGGAGTAGATACGCAGTATTTT.

In nucleotides, the CDR3 is TGTGCCAGCAGCGTAGTCTCAGGGTACACTGAAGCTTTCTTT. Amino acids: CASSVVSGYTEAFF. The chain uses TRBV9 and TRBJ1-1, with D possibly being TRBD1 (5 bases). V gave up 0 bases and J gave up 3 bases, with 9 bases separating them. The CDR3 sequence is 14 residues long. Looked up from germline, CDR1 is SGDLS and CDR2 is YYNGEE.

This chain links TRBV12-3 or TRBV12-4 with TRBJ2-7; either TRBD1 or TRBD2 may fit D (6 bases each). V shed 6 bases and J shed 4 bases, with 16 bases lying between them. CDR3 length equals 14 residues. CDR3 protein: CASSLVGGMYEQYF. The CDR3 nucleotides are TGTGCCAGCAGCCTGGTAGGGGGGATGTACGAGCAGTACTTC.

This rearrangement joins TRBV7-2 to TRBJ1-1; D ambiguous. V lost 1 base, J lost 3 bases, and 9 bases lay in between. This CDR3 is built from 14 residues. Germline-derived CDR1 and CDR2 are SGHTA and FQGNSA. This chain's CDR3 is CASSLGAVHTEAFF. Written as DNA, the CDR3 is TGTGCCAGCAGCTTAGGGGCGGTTCACACTGAAGCTTTCTTT.

This clonotype has at least ten counts. The rearrangement uses TRBV13 and TRBJ1-4, with a weak D call TRBD1 (5 bases). This CDR3 contains 13 residues. Germline loops: CDR1 PRHDT, CDR2 FYEKMQ (reference sequence). Trimming removed 3 bases at V and 8 bases at J, with 10 bases between. CDR3 protein: CASSLPDTEKLFF. CDR3 bases: TGTGCCAGCAGCTTGCCGGACACCGAAAAACTGTTTTTT. The full variable domain, completed using reference TRBV13 and TRBJ1-4, is AAGVIQSPRHLIKEKRETATLKCYPIPRHDTVYWYQQGPGQDPQFLISFYEKMQSDKGSIPDRFSAQQFSDYHSELNMSSLELGDSALYFCASSLPDTEKLFFGSGTQLSVL.

The chain carries TRBV29-1 and TRBJ2-2, with D possibly TRBD1 on 5 matching bases. From germline, CDR1 is SQVTM and CDR2 ANQGSEA. Between the trimmed V and J ends, which lost 5 bases and 0 bases, there was a span of 13 bases. The length of the CDR3 is 15 residues. This CDR3 reads CSVSLTDSNTGELFF. The CDR3 region has the DNA TGCAGCGTTTCCCTGACAGATTCGAACACCGGGGAGCTGTTTTTT.

This clonotype was found many times. The V gene is TRBV18, the J gene TRBJ2-2; TRBD1 might be the D (6 bases). The CDR3 extends over 17 amino acids. Germline loops: CDR1 KGHSH, CDR2 LQKENI. The V and J ends lost 1 base and 5 bases respectively, with 17 bases between them. The CDR3 loop is CASSPRVSRGRTGELFF. DNA for the CDR3: TGTGCCAGCTCACCACGGGTATCCAGGGGAAGGACCGGGGAGCTGTTTTTT.

This clonotype turned up a few times. This chain joins TRBV6-2 or TRBV6-3 and TRBJ2-2; perhaps TRBD1 as D (5 bases). Germline V gives CDR1 MNHEY, CDR2 SVGEGT. The CDR3 is made up of 13 amino acids. V was cut by 9 bases and J by 8 bases, with 16 bases left in between. In nucleotides, the CDR3 is TGTGCCAGTGTAAAGGGGCCTTTGGGGGAGCTGTTTTTT. It specifies CASVKGPLGELFF.

This clonotype showed up just a few times. This chain links TRBV9 with TRBJ2-5; D unresolved. CDR3 length equals 14 residues. Trimming removed 0 bases at V and 2 bases at J, with 8 bases between. Germline V CDR1 and CDR2: SGDLS, YYNGEE. CDR3 region: CASSVGIGQETQYF. The CDR3 coding sequence is TGTGCCAGCAGCGTAGGGATCGGTCAAGAGACCCAGTACTTC.

This clonotype was recorded many times. This rearrangement joins TRBV6-1 to TRBJ2-2; TRBD1 agrees at 9 bases. The CDR3 has 15 residues. J lost 7 bases, V lost 2 bases, and 5 bases had no gene match. Germline CDR1 is MNHNS and CDR2 is SASEGT. The CDR3 spells CASSEMGTGYGELFF. In DNA form, the CDR3 reads TGTGCCAGCAGTGAAATGGGGACAGGGTACGGGGAGCTGTTTTTT.

V usage is TRBV2 and J usage is TRBJ2-3, with 10 nucleotides matching TRBD2. The germline gives CDR1 SNHLY, CDR2 FYNNEI. With V trimmed by 10 bases and J by 3 bases, 7 bases remained unmatched. The CDR3 has 14 amino acids. The CDR3 region is CATRAGGRTDTQYF. In DNA, the CDR3 is TGTGCCACACGAGCGGGGGGGCGAACAGATACGCAGTATTTT.

There are many counts of this clonotype. This chain joins TRBV6-2 or TRBV6-3 and TRBJ2-1, with D perhaps TRBD1 (6 bases). Trimming cost V 6 bases and J 8 bases, with 14 bases left between them. This CDR3 spans 13 amino acids. CDR1 is MNHEY, CDR2 SVGEGT, per germline. CDR3 protein: CASRGTGFDEQFF. The CDR3 DNA sequence: TGTGCCAGCAGGGGCACAGGGTTCGATGAGCAGTTCTTC.

This clonotype was seen many times. The chain recombines TRBV7-7 with TRBJ2-5; D perhaps matches TRBD2 (6 bases). Germline CDR1 is SSHAT and CDR2 is FNYEAQ (reference sequence). The V end was cut by 5 bases, the J end by 0 bases, with 7 bases between. CDR3 length equals 13 residues. CDR3: CASSRGNQETQYF. The DNA for the CDR3 is TGTGCCAGCAGCCGGGGGAACCAAGAGACCCAGTACTTC.

This clonotype came up many times. For the CDR3, the DNA is TGCGCCAGCAGCTTGGCGCAATCAGGGGGCGCGGAGCAGTACTTC. Translated: CASSLAQSGGAEQYF. The chain has TRBV5-1 and TRBJ2-7, with 8 bases lining up with TRBD1. The germline CDR1 and CDR2 sequences are SGHRS and YFSETQ. The CDR3 consists of 15 residues. Trimming took 0 bases from V and 7 from J; bases not matched to a gene: 9.